These 18 T cell receptor beta chains were all obtained from the same sample, sequenced in a study of cytomegalovirus exposure and HLA in healthy donors. PCR employed 60 Vbeta and 13 Jbeta primers. Data came from immunoSEQ multiplex PCR; TCRdb stores just in-frame clones and leaves some out. The repertoire holds some 190,000 clones, more than 75% seen once, with approximately 1.7% in the top ten. The sequenced sample consisted of PBMCs. The receptors shown here come from a woman between 18 and 29 years old in good health and CMV-seronegative.

Details on this clone: At one of its ends the junction is not consistent with the germline gene, which may arise from a read error. V usage is TRBV30 and J usage is TRBJ2-7, with 8 bases aligning to TRBD1. CDR1 and CDR2 from the germline V gene are GTSNPN and SVGIG (reference sequence). The CDR3 extends over 10 amino acids. Written as DNA, the CDR3 is TGTGCCTGGAGCCAGGACAGGGTAAACTTC. Protein: CAWSQDRVNF.

The chain couples TRBV15 to TRBJ2-3; TRBD2 is a possible D gene (6 bases). The germline CDR1 and CDR2 sequences are LNHNV and YYDKDF (reference sequence). Trimming stripped 2 bases from V and 3 bases from J, with 15 bases between. The CDR3 contains 16 residues. CDR3 loop: CATSRLTVGGTDTQYF. CDR3 nucleotide sequence: TGTGCCACCAGCAGATTGACGGTTGGAGGGACAGATACGCAGTATTTT.

The rearrangement uses TRBV27 and TRBJ1-2; D not resolved. V was shortened by 2 bases and J by 2 bases, with 9 bases between the two germline ends. There are 14 residues in the CDR3. From germline, CDR1 is MNHEY and CDR2 SMNVEV (reference sequence). In nucleotides, the CDR3 is TGTGCCAGCAGTTTAATTGGAGACAACTATGGCTACACCTTC. The encoded protein is CASSLIGDNYGYTF.

V and J are TRBV27 and TRBJ1-4; D may be TRBD1 (5 bases). The CDR3 has 19 residues. Germline CDR1 is MNHEY and CDR2 is SMNVEV (reference sequence). V lost 4 bases, J lost 4 bases, and 25 bases lay in between. The DNA of the CDR3 is TGTGCCAGCAGTTCCCTCTACTTCCCGGACACTCAGGGTAATGAAAAACTGTTTTTT. It codes for CASSSLYFPDTQGNEKLFF.

The CDR3 sequence: CASSLGAHEQYF. The CDR3 bases are TGTGCCAGCAGCTTAGGGGCCCACGAGCAGTACTTC. V gene TRBV7-6 combines with J gene TRBJ2-7, with D uncertain. V was shortened by 1 base and J by 5 bases, with 6 bases between the two germline ends. Germline CDR1 SGHVS, CDR2 FNYEAQ. The length of the CDR3 is 12 residues.

This chain uses TRBV28 with TRBJ2-7; 9 bases are shared with TRBD1. The CDR3 runs 16 residues. The V segment lost 6 bases and the J segment 1 base; nucleotides outside the gene matches: 10. Germline V CDR1 and CDR2: MDHEN, SYDVKM. In DNA, the CDR3 is TGTGCCAGCAGGGGACTTATGGGACAGGGATCCTACGAGCAGTACTTC. Protein: CASRGLMGQGSYEQYF.

The chain links TRBV19 to TRBJ2-1, with D possibly being TRBD2 (7 bases). CDR1 and CDR2 (germline): LNHDA, SQIVND (reference sequence). The length of the CDR3 is 13 residues. V lost 5 bases, J lost 8 bases, and 13 bases lay in between. CDR3 DNA sequence: TGTGCCAGTAGTGGACTAGGGGGGCATGAGCAGTTCTTC. Protein: CASSGLGGHEQFF.

This clone showed up just once. This chain connects TRBV19 to TRBJ1-2, with D possibly being TRBD1 (6 bases). This CDR3 is 12 amino acids long. The germline gives CDR1 LNHDA, CDR2 SQIVND (reference sequence). Trimming took off 10 bases at V and 6 bases at J, with 15 bases between the two ends. CDR3 DNA: TGTGCCACCTACACAGGGTGGGATGGCTACACCTTC. It yields the protein CATYTGWDGYTF.

The chain recombines TRBV29-1 with TRBJ1-1; maybe TRBD1 (6 bases). The CDR3 spans 17 residues. Trimming shortened V by 6 bases and J by 0 bases, and 23 bases separated the two germline ends. Germline V gene lookup returns CDR1 SQVTM and CDR2 ANQGSEA. In DNA, the CDR3 is TGCAGCGTCGCCCGGGGGGGGCCGATAACCATGAACACTGAAGCTTTCTTT. This translates into CSVARGGPITMNTEAFF.

The chain joins TRBV6-4 to TRBJ2-3, with 11 bases fitting TRBD2. The CDR3 has 15 residues. V lost 4 bases and J lost 3; bases outside the gene matches: 3. CDR1 and CDR2 from the germline V gene are MRHNA and SNTAGT. CDR3 coding DNA: TGTGCCAGCAGTGTTGCTAGCGGGAGGACAGATACGCAGTATTTT. Protein product: CASSVASGRTDTQYF.

Here the CDR3 DNA reads TGTGCCAGCTCACTCACCCCCGGGACAGGGGTTGACGAAAAACTGTTTTTT. It encodes CASSLTPGTGVDEKLFF. The chain carries TRBV18 and TRBJ1-4; TRBD1 agrees at 10 bases. CDR1 is KGHSH and CDR2 is LQKENI in the germline V gene. The length of the CDR3 is 17 residues. J lost 8 bases, V lost 4 bases, and 13 bases had no gene match.

The chain has TRBV5-1 and TRBJ1-4; perhaps TRBD1 as D (5 bases). This CDR3 has 14 amino acids. Trimming shortened V by 4 bases and J by 4 bases, and 11 bases separated the two germline ends. Germline V gene sequence: CDR1 SGHRS, CDR2 YFSETQ. CDR3 sequence (DNA): TGCGCCAGCAGCATTGACAGCAATAATGAAAAACTGTTTTTT. This encodes CASSIDSNNEKLFF.

V and J are TRBV13 and TRBJ1-2, with D tentatively TRBD1 (5 bases). Germline V lookup: CDR1 PRHDT, CDR2 FYEKMQ (reference sequence). The CDR3 is 15 residues long. V was pared by 3 bases and J by 6 bases, with 17 bases between. The CDR3 sequence: CASSFGQGVADGYTF. The CDR3 coding sequence is TGTGCCAGCAGCTTTGGCCAGGGAGTAGCGGATGGCTACACCTTC.

The CDR3, as DNA: TGTGCCAGCTCACCAGAGGAGGGGTTTGACTACAATGAGCAGTTCTTC. Its translation: CASSPEEGFDYNEQFF. The chain joins TRBV18 to TRBJ2-1; D may be TRBD2 (6 bases). Trimming stripped 2 bases from V and 3 bases from J, with 14 bases between. CDR1 is KGHSH, CDR2 LQKENI, per germline. The CDR3 loop spans 16 amino acids.

The chain uses TRBV10-3 and TRBJ1-1, with 7 positions matching TRBD1. V was clipped by 9 bases and J by 2 bases; unmatched bases: 6. CDR1 is ENHRY, CDR2 SYGVKD, per germline. The CDR3 totals 13 residues. CDR3 loop: CAIRGQRNTEAFF. For the CDR3, the DNA is TGTGCCATTCGGGGACAGCGCAACACTGAAGCTTTCTTT.

The genes are TRBV30 and TRBJ2-5; D is perhaps TRBD1 (5 bases). Germline V gives CDR1 GTSNPN, CDR2 SVGIG (reference sequence). Deletions cut 1 base from V and 4 bases from J, with 19 bases between. The CDR3 runs 16 residues. For the CDR3, the DNA is TGTGCCTGGAGTGAAGGGGTTGGGGTTGCTGGAGAGACCCAGTACTTC. Encoded protein: CAWSEGVGVAGETQYF.

V and J are TRBV9 and TRBJ2-7; 8 bases agree with TRBD1. The V gene end was trimmed by 0 bases and the J gene end by 3 bases; junction bases not matched to a gene: 11. The V gene's germline CDR1 is SGDLS and CDR2 YYNGEE. The CDR3 runs to 17 residues. The CDR3 protein is CASSVGLGQVKIYEQYF. The DNA for the CDR3 is TGTGCCAGCAGCGTAGGGCTGGGACAGGTGAAAATCTACGAGCAGTACTTC.

The V call is TRBV27, the J call TRBJ1-2, with D maybe TRBD1 (5 bases). Trimming took off 6 bases at V and 5 bases at J, with 13 bases between the two ends. The CDR3 has 13 amino acids. Germline V lookup: CDR1 MNHEY, CDR2 SMNVEV (reference sequence). The DNA of the CDR3 is TGTGCCAGCAGCACCGGGAGGGGATATGGCTACACCTTC. Residues: CASSTGRGYGYTF.